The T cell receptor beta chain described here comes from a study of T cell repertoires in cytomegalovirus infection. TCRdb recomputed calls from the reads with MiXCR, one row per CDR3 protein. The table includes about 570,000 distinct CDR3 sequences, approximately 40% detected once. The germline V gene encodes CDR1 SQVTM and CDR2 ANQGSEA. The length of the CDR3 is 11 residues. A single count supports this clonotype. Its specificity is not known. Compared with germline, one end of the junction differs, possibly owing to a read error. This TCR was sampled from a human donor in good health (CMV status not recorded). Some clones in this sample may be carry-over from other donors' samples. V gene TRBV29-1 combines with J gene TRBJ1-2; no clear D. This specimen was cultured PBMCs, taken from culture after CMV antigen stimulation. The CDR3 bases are TGCAGCGTTGAAGATCGGTCATTTCGAAGTTTC. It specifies CSVEDRSFRSF.